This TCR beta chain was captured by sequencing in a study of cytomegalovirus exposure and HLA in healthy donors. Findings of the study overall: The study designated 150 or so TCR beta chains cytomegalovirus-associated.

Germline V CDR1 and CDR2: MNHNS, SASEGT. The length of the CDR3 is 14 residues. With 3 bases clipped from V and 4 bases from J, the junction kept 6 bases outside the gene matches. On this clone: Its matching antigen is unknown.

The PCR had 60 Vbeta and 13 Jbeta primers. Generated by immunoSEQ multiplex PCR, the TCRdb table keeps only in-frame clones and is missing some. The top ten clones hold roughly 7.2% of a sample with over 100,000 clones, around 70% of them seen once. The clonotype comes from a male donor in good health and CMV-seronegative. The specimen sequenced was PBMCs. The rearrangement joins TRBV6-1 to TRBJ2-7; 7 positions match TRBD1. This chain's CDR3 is CASSEKGASYEQYF. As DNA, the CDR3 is TGTGCCAGCAGTGAGAAGGGGGCCTCGTACGAGCAGTACTTC.